This T cell receptor (beta chain) is from a study of cytomegalovirus exposure and HLA in healthy donors. General study results and limits: Around 18,000 TCR beta sequences were associated with HLA alleles at 0.05 false discovery rate in a later analysis. Later analysis identified a missense DCLRE1C variant that was linked to TCR beta V- and J-gene trimming. Links to common viral pathogens appeared, in a later analysis, for several of the most significant clusters. Apparent HLA restriction characterized most CMV-associated TCR beta chains in a later analysis.

CDR1 is SGHVS, CDR2 FNYEAQ, per germline. The V segment lost 4 bases and the J segment 1 base; nucleotides outside the gene matches: 6. The CDR3 is 16 amino acids. A remark on this clone: Its matching antigen is unknown.

The primer mix had 60 Vbeta and 13 Jbeta primers. Method: immunoSEQ multiplex PCR; TCRdb's copy keeps in-frame clones and lacks some. The table has roughly 160,000 clones, roughly 85% seen once; the top ten hold approximately 2%. The source is a middle-aged man in good health and CMV-seronegative. Sequenced sample: PBMCs. The V gene is TRBV7-6, the J gene TRBJ2-5; 10 positions match TRBD1. In nucleotides, the CDR3 is TGTGCCAGCAGCTACGCCGGACAGGGGGGCCAAGAGACCCAGTACTTC. Protein product: CASSYAGQGGQETQYF. The complete variable domain, with remaining parts taken from reference TRBV7-6 and TRBJ2-5, reads GAGVSQSPRYKVTKRGQDVALRCDPISGHVSLYWYRQALGQGPEFLTYFNYEAQQDKSGLPNDRFSAERPEGSISTLTIQRTEQRDSAMYRCASSYAGQGGQETQYFGPGTRLLVL.